This TCR beta chain appears in the sequencing data of a study of T cell repertoires in cytomegalovirus infection. Background on the study: From public TCR beta signatures came an indication of both CMV infection and matching HLA type. Points from the study as a whole: The study found HLA-C-restricted CMV-specific TCR beta clonotypes dominating the ex vivo response.

MiXCR, applied by TCRdb to the reads, yields one record per CDR3 protein. This sample carries 150,000 to 200,000 distinct CDR3 sequences, over 25% of them seen once, and the ten largest clones take approximately 30%. This clonotype was seen only a few times. The antigen is unknown. V lost 4 bases and J lost 7, with 19 bases in between. The CDR3 is 15 amino acids. CDR1 is LGHNA, CDR2 YNFKEQ, per germline. This receptor was obtained from a human donor in good health (CMV status not recorded). Some clones in this sample may be carry-over from other donors' samples. This chain connects TRBV4-2 to TRBJ1-2, with TRBD1 as a possible D gene (5 bases). Sequences were obtained from PBMCs. CDR3 region: CASSLGTEASSGYTF. CDR3 nucleotide sequence: TGTGCCAGCAGCCTAGGGACGGAGGCTTCAAGTGGCTACACCTTC.